The 22 T cell receptor beta chains reported below all come from one sample, sequenced in a study of blood T cell repertoires in COVID-19. Assay used: immunoSEQ multiplex PCR; TCRdb lists only in-frame clones, some missing. In the table there are some 80,000 clones, about 89% of which are singletons. Sequenced: peripheral blood. These TCRs come from a man aged 50 to 59 with active or convalescent COVID-19.

The chain uses TRBV7-9 and TRBJ2-7; D not resolved. This CDR3 is built from 12 residues. V was trimmed by 5 bases and J by 1 base, leaving 6 bases between them. Germline assignment: CDR1 SEHNR and CDR2 FQNEAQ (reference sequence). Here the CDR3 DNA reads TGTGCCAGCAGCATCCATTCCTACGAGCAGTACTTC. Translating gives CASSIHSYEQYF.

CDR3 amino acids: CASSPSGGNQPQHF. DNA of the CDR3: TGTGCCAGCTCACCGTCAGGGGGCAATCAGCCCCAGCATTTT. The V call is TRBV18, the J call TRBJ1-5; possible D gene TRBD1, 6 bases. The V end lost 3 bases, the J end lost 2 bases, and 8 bases lay between the germline ends. The CDR3 extends over 14 amino acids. The germline CDR1 and CDR2 sequences are KGHSH and LQKENI.

This sequence joins TRBV5-4 and TRBJ2-7; no firm D call. This CDR3 has 14 amino acids. V lost 4 bases to trimming and J lost 2 bases, with 13 bases between them. Germline CDR1 is SGHNT and CDR2 is YYREEE (reference sequence). CDR3 DNA sequence: TGTGCCAGCAGCACCTCTGGCAGCGCCTACGAGCAGTACGTC. It specifies CASSTSGSAYEQYV.

The chain recombines TRBV30 with TRBJ1-1, with 9 bases aligning to TRBD1. Germline V gene lookup returns CDR1 GTSNPN and CDR2 SVGIG (reference sequence). V dropped 1 base and J dropped 5; count of bases not matched to a gene: 8. The CDR3 has 15 residues. CDR3 coding DNA: TGTGCCTGGAGTGGCACAGGGGGCGGTTTAACTGAAGCTTTCTTT. This codes for CAWSGTGGGLTEAFF.

This rearrangement joins TRBV19 to TRBJ1-2; 8 bases line up with TRBD1. CDR1 LNHDA and CDR2 SQIVND come from the germline V gene (reference sequence). V dropped 3 bases and J dropped 7; count of bases not matched to a gene: 4. The CDR3 has 13 residues. As DNA, the CDR3 is TGTGCCAGTAGTATTGGGCAGGGGGCTGGCTACACCTTC. It specifies CASSIGQGAGYTF.

V is TRBV29-1 and J is TRBJ1-2; 7 bases are a match to TRBD1. The V gene's germline CDR1 is SQVTM and CDR2 ANQGSEA. The CDR3 has 12 amino acids. Trimming at V came to 4 bases and at J to 2 bases, leaving 1 base not matched to a gene. CDR3 coding DNA: TGCAGCGTTGGACAGGGCAACTATGGCTACACCTTC. Translation gives CSVGQGNYGYTF.

The CDR3 here is CASSIAQGNSPLHF. In DNA form, the CDR3 reads TGTGCCAGTAGTATCGCACAGGGGAATTCACCCCTCCACTTT. The chain is built from TRBV19 and TRBJ1-6, with TRBD1 matching 7 bases. CDR3 size: 14 residues. Per germline, CDR1 LNHDA and CDR2 SQIVND (reference sequence). The V gene end was trimmed by 3 bases and the J gene end by 7 bases; junction bases not matched to a gene: 3.

V usage is TRBV3-1 (or the pseudogene TRBV3-2) and J usage is TRBJ1-2; 7 nucleotides agree with TRBD1. V was clipped by 4 bases and J by 8 bases; unmatched bases: 4. Germline assignment: CDR1 LGHDT and CDR2 YNNKEL (reference sequence). CDR3 size: 12 residues. This CDR3 is CASSLPGGGYTF. The CDR3 bases are TGTGCCAGCAGCCTTCCAGGGGGGGGCTACACCTTC.

The rearrangement uses TRBV12-3 or TRBV12-4 and TRBJ1-2; no firm D call. This CDR3 comprises 13 residues. Deletions cut 6 bases from V and 4 bases from J, with 12 bases between. As DNA, the CDR3 is TGTGCCAGCAGGCCTAACCGGTTCTATGGCTACACCTTC. Protein: CASRPNRFYGYTF.

The rearrangement uses TRBV6-6 and TRBJ2-6; TRBD2 agrees at 13 bases. The CDR3 loop spans 19 amino acids. J lost 2 bases, V lost 5 bases, and 9 bases had no gene match. The germline V gene encodes CDR1 MNHNY and CDR2 SVGAGI (reference sequence). CDR3: CASSPRLAGGQAGANVLTF. The DNA for the CDR3 is TGTGCCAGCAGTCCCCGACTAGCGGGGGGCCAGGCTGGGGCCAACGTCCTGACTTTC.

V and J are TRBV6-2 or TRBV6-3 and TRBJ1-6; 8 bases fit TRBD1. The J segment lost 9 bases and the V segment lost 0 bases, leaving 16 bases of the junction unmatched. The CDR3 extends over 19 amino acids. Germline V CDR1 and CDR2: MNHEY, SVGEGT. The CDR3 protein is CASSYSWTGNDPPGSPLHF. DNA of the CDR3: TGTGCCAGCAGTTACTCTTGGACAGGGAATGATCCCCCTGGTTCACCCCTCCACTTT.

The genes are TRBV7-9 and TRBJ2-5; TRBD2 aligns across 13 bases. Losses at the gene ends were 4 bases for V and 5 bases for J; bases not matched to a gene: 10. This CDR3 region has 17 residues. CDR1 is SEHNR, CDR2 FQNEAQ, per germline (reference sequence). The CDR3 is CASSSSQGLAGWETQYF. The CDR3, as DNA: TGTGCCAGCAGCTCCTCCCAGGGACTAGCGGGGTGGGAGACCCAGTACTTC.

The genes are TRBV4-3 and TRBJ2-6; 8 nucleotides match TRBD1. CDR1 is LGHNA and CDR2 is YSLEER in the germline V gene. V shed 1 base, J shed 0 bases, and the junction held 11 bases outside the gene matches. This CDR3 has 20 amino acids. The CDR3, as DNA: TGCGCCAGCAGCCAAGCTAACCTCCCTACAGGGGGCTCTGGGGCCAACGTCCTGACTTTC. It specifies CASSQANLPTGGSGANVLTF.

The chain is built from TRBV5-4 and TRBJ1-6; no definite D call. The V end was cut by 0 bases, the J end by 8 bases, with 9 bases between. The CDR3 contains 14 residues. Per germline, CDR1 SGHNT and CDR2 YYREEE (reference sequence). The CDR3 DNA sequence: TGTGCCAGCAGCTTGGGGGAGTGGGATTCACCCCTCCACTTT. Translated: CASSLGEWDSPLHF. Drawing the rest from reference TRBV5-4 and TRBJ1-6, the complete variable domain is ETGVTQSPTHLIKTRGQQVTLRCSSQSGHNTVSWYQQALGQGPQFIFQYYREEENGRGNFPPRFSGLQFPNYSSELNVNALELDDSALYLCASSLGEWDSPLHFGNGTRLTVT.

The genes are TRBV7-8 and TRBJ1-2; D is perhaps TRBD1 (5 bases). The germline V and J ends were trimmed by 1 base and 8 bases, with 11 bases remaining between them. The CDR3 length is 13 residues. Germline V gene data show CDR1 as SGHVS and CDR2 as FQNEAQ. The CDR3 spells CASSLVEDKGYTF. In DNA form, the CDR3 reads TGTGCCAGCAGCTTAGTTGAGGACAAGGGCTACACCTTC.

The CDR3 sequence: CATNLFMELFF. CDR3 bases: TGTGCCACCAACTTGTTTATGGAGCTGTTTTTT. V is TRBV25-1 and J is TRBJ2-2; D gene unclear. V was pared by 10 bases and J by 10 bases, with 13 bases between. CDR3 length equals 11 residues. CDR1 MGHDK and CDR2 SYGVNS come from the germline V gene.

This clone was observed a few times. The chain links TRBV19 to TRBJ2-3; 7 bases agree with TRBD1. This CDR3 is built from 15 residues. Trimming at V came to 6 bases and at J to 2 bases, leaving 8 bases not matched to a gene. The germline V gene has CDR1 LNHDA and CDR2 SQIVND (reference sequence). CDR3 DNA: TGTGCCAGTAGATCGCCAGGGACAGTCACAGATACGCAGTATTTT. Amino acids: CASRSPGTVTDTQYF.

The genes are TRBV5-1 and TRBJ2-3; TRBD1 aligns across 8 bases. Trimming cost V 1 base and J 4 bases; bases outside gene matches: 5. The CDR3 is 15 residues long. Germline loops: CDR1 SGHRS, CDR2 YFSETQ. The chain's CDR3 is CASSLIGQGADTQYF. In DNA, the CDR3 is TGCGCCAGCAGCTTGATCGGACAGGGCGCAGATACGCAGTATTTT.

A few counts support this clone. The V and J genes are TRBV19 and TRBJ2-2; D is perhaps TRBD2 (5 bases). The CDR3 runs 16 residues. V lost 1 base to trimming and J lost 0 bases, with 9 bases between them. Germline V gene lookup returns CDR1 LNHDA and CDR2 SQIVND (reference sequence). CDR3 amino acids: CASSIGPGTNTGELFF. The CDR3 DNA reads as TGTGCCAGTAGTATAGGGCCGGGGACGAACACCGGGGAGCTGTTTTTT.

The chain uses TRBV7-2 and TRBJ2-4; TRBD2 agrees at 13 bases. Trimming removed 1 base from V and 9 bases from J; junction bases left unmatched: 9. This CDR3 has 17 residues. Germline CDR1 SGHTA, CDR2 FQGNSA. CDR3 coding DNA: TGTGCCAGCAGCTTAGAACTAGCGGGGGGGCGAAGGAGCATTCAGTACTTC. Translation: CASSLELAGGRRSIQYF.

V is TRBV7-8 and J is TRBJ2-2; TRBD1 aligns across 7 bases. CDR1 SGHVS and CDR2 FQNEAQ come from the germline V gene. Trimming removed 2 bases from V and 0 bases from J; junction bases left unmatched: 0. The CDR3 is made up of 15 amino acids. The CDR3 DNA reads as TGTGCCAGCAGCTTACAGGGGGCGAACACCGGGGAGCTGTTTTTT. Translating gives CASSLQGANTGELFF.

The genes are TRBV19 and TRBJ1-5, with 7 bases aligning to TRBD1. Germline loops: CDR1 LNHDA, CDR2 SQIVND (reference sequence). J gave up 3 bases and V 3 bases, and 5 bases lay outside the gene matches. CDR3 size: 15 residues. CDR3 sequence (DNA): TGTGCCAGTAGTATCGACAGGGAACCCAATCAGCCCCAGCATTTT. It translates to CASSIDREPNQPQHF.